This T cell receptor beta chain was sequenced for a study of shared clonotypes between healthy human individuals. General study results and limits: It was observed that 5% to 6% of naive CD4 clonotypes were shared across a handful of donors. Larger richness was generally estimated for naive than memory subsets. Sampling was confined to blood; repertoires within tissues likely differ.

About this clone: No antigen is known for it.

In the naive CD8 group, cells lacked CD45RO and were positively selected for CCR7, so terminally differentiated effector memory CD45RA+ cells were left out. Method: immunoSEQ multiplex PCR; TCRdb's copy keeps in-frame clones and lacks some. The sample holds about 2.2 million clones, just under 95% seen once. J gave up 8 bases and V 5 bases, and 8 bases lay outside the gene matches. In germline, CDR1 is SGHRS, CDR2 YFSETQ. CDR3 length: 15 residues. The receptor's source is a man aged 18-30 years in good health. Some clones in this sample may be carry-over from other donors' samples. Sequencing input: naive CD8+ T cells from PBMCs. The chain has TRBV5-1 and TRBJ2-1, with 12 positions matching TRBD2. The CDR3 here is CASRGIRLAGDEQFF. The CDR3 DNA sequence: TGCGCCAGCAGGGGGATTCGACTAGCGGGAGATGAGCAGTTCTTC.